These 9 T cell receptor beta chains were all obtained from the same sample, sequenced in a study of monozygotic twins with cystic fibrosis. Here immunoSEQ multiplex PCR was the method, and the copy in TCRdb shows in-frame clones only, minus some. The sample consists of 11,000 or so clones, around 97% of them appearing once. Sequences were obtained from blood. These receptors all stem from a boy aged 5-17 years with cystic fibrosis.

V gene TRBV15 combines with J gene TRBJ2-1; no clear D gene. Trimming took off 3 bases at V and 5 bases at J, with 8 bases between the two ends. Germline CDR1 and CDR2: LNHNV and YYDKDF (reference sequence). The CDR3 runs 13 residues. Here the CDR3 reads CATSSRLDNEQFF. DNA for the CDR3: TGTGCCACCAGCAGCCGATTAGACAATGAGCAGTTCTTC.

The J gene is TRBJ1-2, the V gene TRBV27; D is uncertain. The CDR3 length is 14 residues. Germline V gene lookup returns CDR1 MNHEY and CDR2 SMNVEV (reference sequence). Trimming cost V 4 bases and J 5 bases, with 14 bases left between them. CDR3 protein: CASSWVSSAYGYTF. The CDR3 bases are TGTGCCAGCAGTTGGGTTTCTTCAGCATATGGCTACACCTTC.

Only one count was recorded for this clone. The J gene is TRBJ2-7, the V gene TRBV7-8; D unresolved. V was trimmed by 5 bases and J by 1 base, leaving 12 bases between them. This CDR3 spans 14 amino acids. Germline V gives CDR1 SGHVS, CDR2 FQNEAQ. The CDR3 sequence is CASSPRVSSYEQYF. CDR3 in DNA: TGTGCCAGCAGCCCCCGGGTATCATCCTACGAGCAGTACTTC.

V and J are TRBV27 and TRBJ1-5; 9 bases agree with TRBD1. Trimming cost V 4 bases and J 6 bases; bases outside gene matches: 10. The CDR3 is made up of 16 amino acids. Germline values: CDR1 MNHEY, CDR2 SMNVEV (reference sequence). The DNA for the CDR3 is TGTGCCAGCAGTTCCACTACAGGGGGCGGCGGTCAGCCCCAGCATTTT. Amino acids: CASSSTTGGGGQPQHF.

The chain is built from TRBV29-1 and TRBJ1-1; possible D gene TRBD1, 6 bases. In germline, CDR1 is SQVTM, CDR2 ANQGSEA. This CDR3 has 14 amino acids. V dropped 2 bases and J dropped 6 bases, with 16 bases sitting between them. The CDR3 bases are TGCAGCGTTGAAACTACAGGGAGTAGGGCTGAAGCTTTCTTT. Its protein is CSVETTGSRAEAFF.

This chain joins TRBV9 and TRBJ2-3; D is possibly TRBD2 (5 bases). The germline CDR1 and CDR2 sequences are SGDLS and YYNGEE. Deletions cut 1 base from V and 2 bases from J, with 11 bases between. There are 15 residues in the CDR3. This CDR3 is CASSVRRDNTDTQYF. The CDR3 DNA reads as TGTGCCAGCAGCGTACGACGGGATAACACAGATACGCAGTATTTT.

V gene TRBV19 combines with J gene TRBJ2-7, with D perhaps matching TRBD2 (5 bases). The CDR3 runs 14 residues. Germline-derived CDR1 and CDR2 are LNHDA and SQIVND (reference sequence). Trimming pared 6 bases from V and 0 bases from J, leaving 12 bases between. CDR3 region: CASSRGRSSYEQYF. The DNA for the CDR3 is TGTGCCAGTAGCCGCGGGCGGTCCTCCTACGAGCAGTACTTC.

The CDR3 sequence is CASSPLAGNYGYTF. CDR3 coding DNA: TGTGCCAGCAGCCCTCTTGCCGGTAACTATGGCTACACCTTC. The genes are TRBV5-6 and TRBJ1-2, with unresolved D. The CDR3 has 14 residues. Germline lookup yields CDR1 SGHDT and CDR2 YYEEEE. The V end was cut by 4 bases, the J end by 1 base, with 11 bases between. The entire variable domain, with the rest obtained from reference TRBV5-6 and TRBJ1-2, is as follows: DAGVTQSPTHLIKTRGQQVTLRCSPKSGHDTVSWYQQALGQGPQFIFQYYEEEERQRGNFPDRFSGHQFPNYSSELNVNALLLGDSALYLCASSPLAGNYGYTFGSGTRLTVV.

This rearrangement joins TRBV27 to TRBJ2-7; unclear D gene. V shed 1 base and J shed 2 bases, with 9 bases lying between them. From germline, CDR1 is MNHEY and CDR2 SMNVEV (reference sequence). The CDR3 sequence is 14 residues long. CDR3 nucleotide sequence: TGTGCCAGCAGTTTATTTGGGAAAGCCTACGAGCAGTACTTC. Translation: CASSLFGKAYEQYF.